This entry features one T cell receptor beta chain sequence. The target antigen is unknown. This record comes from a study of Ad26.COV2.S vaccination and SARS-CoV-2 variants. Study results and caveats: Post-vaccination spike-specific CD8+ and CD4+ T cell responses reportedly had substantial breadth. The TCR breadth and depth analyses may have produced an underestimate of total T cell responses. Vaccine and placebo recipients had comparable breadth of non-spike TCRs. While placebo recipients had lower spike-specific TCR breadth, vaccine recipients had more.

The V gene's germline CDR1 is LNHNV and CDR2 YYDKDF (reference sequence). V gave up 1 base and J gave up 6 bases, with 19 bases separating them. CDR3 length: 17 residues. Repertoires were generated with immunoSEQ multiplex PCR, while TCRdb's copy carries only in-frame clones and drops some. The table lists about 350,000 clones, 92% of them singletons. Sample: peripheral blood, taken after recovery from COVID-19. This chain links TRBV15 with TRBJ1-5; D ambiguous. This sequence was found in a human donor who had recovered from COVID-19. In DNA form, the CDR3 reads TGTGCCACCAGCAGAGTTCTGGGAACAGCTAACCCTCAGCCCCAGCATTTT. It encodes CATSRVLGTANPQPQHF.